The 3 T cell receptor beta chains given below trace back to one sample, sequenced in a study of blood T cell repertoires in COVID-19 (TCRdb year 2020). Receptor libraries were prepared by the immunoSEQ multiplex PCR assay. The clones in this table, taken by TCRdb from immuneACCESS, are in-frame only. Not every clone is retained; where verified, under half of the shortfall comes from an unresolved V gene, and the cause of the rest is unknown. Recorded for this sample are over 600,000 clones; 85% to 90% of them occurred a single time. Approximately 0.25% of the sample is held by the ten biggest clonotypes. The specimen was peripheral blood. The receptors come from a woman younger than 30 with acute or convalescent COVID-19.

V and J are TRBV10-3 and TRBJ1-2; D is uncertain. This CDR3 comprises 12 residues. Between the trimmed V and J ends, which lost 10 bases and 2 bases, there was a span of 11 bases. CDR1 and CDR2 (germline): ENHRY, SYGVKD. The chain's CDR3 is CANHSQNYGYTF. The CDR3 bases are TGTGCCAACCATTCTCAGAACTATGGCTACACCTTC.

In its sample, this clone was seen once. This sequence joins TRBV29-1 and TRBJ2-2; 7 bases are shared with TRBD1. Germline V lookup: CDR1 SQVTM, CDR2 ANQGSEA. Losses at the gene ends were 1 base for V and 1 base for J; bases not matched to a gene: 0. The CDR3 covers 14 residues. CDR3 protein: CSVEGTGNTGELFF. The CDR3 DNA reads TGCAGCGTTGAAGGGACAGGGAACACCGGGGAGCTGTTTTTT.

This CDR3 reads CASSFGGTNTPYGYTF. In DNA, the CDR3 is TGTGCCAGCAGCTTCGGGGGGACTAACACCCCCTATGGCTACACCTTC. V is TRBV7-9 and J is TRBJ1-2, with D perhaps matching TRBD1 (5 bases). Germline V gene data show CDR1 as SEHNR and CDR2 as FQNEAQ (reference sequence). The CDR3 runs 16 residues. Between the trimmed V and J ends, which lost 3 bases and 4 bases, there was a span of 18 bases. Variable domain in full (rest from reference TRBV7-9 and TRBJ1-2): DTGVSQNPRHKITKRGQNVTFRCDPISEHNRLYWYRQTLGQGPEFLTYFQNEAQLEKSRLLSDRFSAERPKGSFSTLEIQRTEQGDSAMYLCASSFGGTNTPYGYTFGSGTRLTVV.